These T cell receptor beta chains were read from a single sample in a study of blood T cell repertoires in COVID-19. The method was immunoSEQ multiplex PCR; TCRdb's version includes in-frame clones alone and lacks a portion of them. This sample has some 250,000 clones; approximately 78% occur once, and the top ten carry over 10%. The sample comprised peripheral blood. The receptors shown here come from an older woman with active or convalescent COVID-19. CDR3s include the opening cysteine and the closing phenylalanine or tryptophan. The D gene is left open where the match is weak. A row's size may be missing; if present it is once, few, many or a size class.

D gene	J gene	clone size	V gene	CDR3 DNA	CDR3 protein
NA	TRBJ2-5	NA	TRBV29-1	TGCAGCGTCCCCGGCAGGATCCAAGAGACCCAGTACTTC	CSVPGRIQETQYF
TRBD2	TRBJ2-5	NA	TRBV13	TGTGCCAGCAGCTTAGGACTAGCGGTTCAAGAGACCCAGTACTTC	CASSLGLAVQETQYF
NA	TRBJ2-1	NA	TRBV12-3/TRBV12-4	TGTGCCAGCAGTTTAGTGGGGGGCAATGAGCAGTTCTTC	CASSLVGGNEQFF
NA	TRBJ1-4	NA	TRBV2	TGTGCCAGCAGTGAAGCGTGGACAGTTATGAATGAAAAACTGTTTTTT	CASSEAWTVMNEKLFF
NA	TRBJ1-4	few	TRBV30	TGTGCCTGGAGGCGCAATTCCGGGGGTACCGAAAAACTGTTTTTT	CAWRRNSGGTEKLFF
TRBD2	TRBJ2-1	few	TRBV5-1	TGCGCCAGCAGCTTGCAGGCGGGGGGCAGCAATGAGCAGTTCTTC	CASSLQAGGSNEQFF
NA	TRBJ1-4	NA	TRBV25-1	TGTGCCAGCAGTGAGAGACATTCAACTAATGAAAAACTGTTTTTT	CASSERHSTNEKLFF
NA	TRBJ2-3	many	TRBV19	TGTGCCAGCAAGACCCGGGACTCAATCGGGACAGATACGCAGTATTTT	CASKTRDSIGTDTQYF
TRBD2	TRBJ2-7	NA	TRBV13	TGTGCCAGCAGTTCCTCCGGGACTACCTACGAGCAGTACTTC	CASSSSGTTYEQYF
NA	TRBJ1-2	NA	TRBV12-5	TGTGCTAGTGGTTTAAGGAGCTATGGCTACACCTTC	CASGLRSYGYTF
NA	TRBJ2-3	NA	TRBV12-2	TGTGCAAGTCGCACAAGCACAGGGGAGAGCACAGATACGCAGTATTTT	CASRTSTGESTDTQYF
TRBD1	TRBJ1-3	NA	TRBV23-1	TGCGCCAGCAGTCAATGTTGGGGCAGGGGGCCGGGAGGAAACACCATATATTTT	CASSQCWGRGPGGNTIYF
TRBD1	TRBJ1-1	NA	TRBV5-1	TGCGCCAGCACCTCAGGACAGGGAGAAATGAACACTGAAGCTTTCTTT	CASTSGQGEMNTEAFF
TRBD1	TRBJ2-4	NA	TRBV3-1/TRBV3-2	TGTGCCAGCAGCCAAGCAGACAGGGCCCGCGACATTCAGTACTTC	CASSQADRARDIQYF
TRBD2	TRBJ2-5	NA	TRBV7-9	TGTGCCAGCAGCATGGGACTAGCGGGGAGTGAGACCCAGTACTTC	CASSMGLAGSETQYF
TRBD2	TRBJ2-1	NA	TRBV30	TGTGCCTGGAGTCCCCGTGGCCAGCGGGGGGGCAATGAGCAGTTCTTC	CAWSPRGQRGGNEQFF
NA	TRBJ2-1	NA	TRBV6-6	TGTGCCAGCAGTTACGGTGCGGGACTGTTCTACAATGAGCAGTTCTTC	CASSYGAGLFYNEQFF
NA	TRBJ2-5	NA	TRBV7-7	TGTGCTAGCAGCTTAGTGGGGGGGGCACAAGAGACCCAGTACTTC	CASSLVGGAQETQYF
NA	TRBJ2-7	NA	TRBV30	TGTGCCTGGAGTGTGGACTATAGGGAGCAGTACTTC	CAWSVDYREQYF
NA	TRBJ2-1	NA	TRBV19	TGTGCCAGTAGTAAATATTCGGTGGGGGGTGAGCAGTTCTTC	CASSKYSVGGEQFF
TRBD1	TRBJ2-7	NA	TRBV7-8	TGTGCCAGCAGCTTAGCGGGACAGGGTTCCTACGAGCAGTACTTC	CASSLAGQGSYEQYF
NA	TRBJ1-6	NA	TRBV7-2	TGTGCCAGCAGCCTAACCGGGTTCTATAATTCACCCCTCCACTTT	CASSLTGFYNSPLHF
NA	TRBJ2-1	once	TRBV7-9	TGTGCCTCTCCGGGGAATGAGCAGTTCTTC	CASPGNEQFF
NA	TRBJ1-2	NA	TRBV7-2	TGTGCCAGCAGCTTAGGACAGGACCCATATGGCTACACCTTC	CASSLGQDPYGYTF
NA	TRBJ2-1	few	TRBV10-3	TGTGCCATCAGTGACGGCGGGGGCCAGACCTCCTACAATGAGCAGTTCTTC	CAISDGGGQTSYNEQFF
TRBD1	TRBJ1-1	NA	TRBV6-5	TGTGCCAGCAGGTCGGACAGGGAGGTTGCTGAAGCTTTCTTT	CASRSDREVAEAFF
TRBD1	TRBJ1-1	NA	TRBV2	TGTGCCAGCAGTTTTGGGGACAGGGTTGCTGAAGCTTTCTTT	CASSFGDRVAEAFF
TRBD1	TRBJ1-2	few	TRBV6-5	TGTGCCAGCAGTTTAGGGACAGGGGGCTCTGGCTACACCTTC	CASSLGTGGSGYTF
TRBD2	TRBJ2-1	NA	TRBV7-8	TGTGCCAGCAGCCCGGGACTAGGAGGATCCTACAATGAGCAGTTCTTC	CASSPGLGGSYNEQFF
TRBD2	TRBJ2-2	NA	TRBV30	TGTGCCTGGAGTCCCCCGTCCTGGGGCGGGGGGGCCTCCACCGGGGAGCTGTTTTTT	CAWSPPSWGGGASTGELFF
TRBD1	TRBJ2-3	NA	TRBV6-5	TGTGCCAGCAATCTGGACAGGAACACAGATACGCAGTATTTT	CASNLDRNTDTQYF
NA	TRBJ2-2	NA	TRBV2	TGTGCCACCACCGCAAACGACTGGGGCAGCGGGGAGCTGTTTTTT	CATTANDWGSGELFF
TRBD1	TRBJ1-2	NA	TRBV4-3	TGCGCCAGCAGCCAGGCCCTCAGGGGGCTTAACTATGGCTACACCTTC	CASSQALRGLNYGYTF
NA	TRBJ1-5	NA	TRBV2	TGTGCCAGCACCCGGGGCAATCAGCCCCAGCATTTT	CASTRGNQPQHF
NA	TRBJ1-1	NA	TRBV10-3	TGTGCCATCGGACGACAGACCCAAGAAGCTTTCTTT	CAIGRQTQEAFF
TRBD1	TRBJ1-6	NA	TRBV9	TGTGCCAGCAGCGTAGGGGGGACAGGGGTCTCTTCACCCCTCCACTTT	CASSVGGTGVSSPLHF
TRBD2	TRBJ2-5	NA	TRBV11-2	TGTGCCAGCAGCTTAGGCTATAGCGGGGGGGCCGCAGAGACCCAGTACTTC	CASSLGYSGGAAETQYF
NA	TRBJ2-7	NA	TRBV6-5	TGTGCCAGCAGTTACTCCCGGGGTACTAAGACCTACGAGCAGTACTTC	CASSYSRGTKTYEQYF
NA	TRBJ1-3	NA	TRBV5-5	TGTGCCAGCAGCTTGTCGTCAGGGCAAGGAAACACCATATATTTT	CASSLSSGQGNTIYF
TRBD1	TRBJ2-1	NA	TRBV7-2	TGTGCCAGCAGCCGGACACAGGGGGCTGAGCAGTTCTTC	CASSRTQGAEQFF
TRBD1	TRBJ2-3	NA	TRBV5-1	TGCGCCAGCAGCGCGGGACAGGCGGAAGATACGCAGTATTTT	CASSAGQAEDTQYF
TRBD1	TRBJ1-2	NA	TRBV27	TGTGCCAGCAGGGGACAGGGTCGGGACTATGGCTACACCTTC	CASRGQGRDYGYTF
TRBD2	TRBJ2-7	NA	TRBV5-3	TGTGCCAGAATAGGGCTAGCGGGGGCGGGCTACGAGCAGTACTTC	CARIGLAGAGYEQYF
NA	TRBJ1-2	NA	TRBV10-3	TGTGCCACCCTGGGCAGGGTTGCCCGCTACACCTTC	CATLGRVARYTF
NA	TRBJ1-1	NA	TRBV18	TGTGCCAGCTCACCACAATTGGGGGGTGAGGGCACTGAAGCTTTCTTT	CASSPQLGGEGTEAFF
NA	TRBJ1-6	NA	TRBV6-6	TGTGCCAGCAGTTTATACCAGGGAAATTCACCCCTCCACTTT	CASSLYQGNSPLHF
NA	TRBJ2-7	NA	TRBV7-2	TGTGCCAGCAGCTTACTCGCGAGGGAGCAGTACTTC	CASSLLAREQYF
NA	TRBJ2-2	NA	TRBV6-5	TGTGCCAGCAGTCCGGGGAACACCGGGGAGCTGTTTTTT	CASSPGNTGELFF
TRBD1	TRBJ2-2	NA	TRBV6-6	TGTGCCAGCAGACAGGGGATCACCGGGGAGCTGTTTTTT	CASRQGITGELFF
NA	TRBJ1-1	NA	TRBV6-5	TGTGCCAGCAGTACAGACAGACTGAACACTGAAGCTTTCTTT	CASSTDRLNTEAFF